The 5 T cell receptor beta chains presented below share a single source sample, sequenced in a study of response to subunit inactivated influenza vaccine. From the RT-PCR reads, TCRdb called clonotypes with MiXCR, one entry per CDR3 protein. The sample carries under 550,000 distinct CDR3 sequences, approximately 7.8% recorded once. Material: PBMCs from blood, obtained around 2 years after vaccination. These receptors were collected from a man aged 45-69 years who received an inactivated influenza vaccine.

This clonotype was seen repeatedly, ten times or more. The gene calls are TRBV18 and TRBJ2-7; 11 bases map to TRBD1. The ends lost 3 bases at V and 5 bases at J; junction bases unmatched: 3. The CDR3 loop spans 14 amino acids. Germline CDR1 reads KGHSH; CDR2 reads LQKENI. The chain's CDR3 is CASSPGQGGNEQYF. CDR3 DNA sequence: TGTGCCAGCTCACCGGGACAGGGGGGAAACGAGCAGTACTTC.

This clonotype occurred many times. V is TRBV5-1 and J is TRBJ1-1; tentatively, D is TRBD1 (5 bases). Per germline, CDR1 SGHRS and CDR2 YFSETQ. V lost 6 bases, J lost 4 bases, and 16 bases lay in between. The CDR3 runs 14 residues. Written as DNA, the CDR3 is TGCGCCAGCACCCTCCAGGAGGGACGCACTGAAGCTTTCTTT. Translating gives CASTLQEGRTEAFF.

This clonotype occurred a few times. This chain links TRBV27 with TRBJ2-7; D perhaps matches TRBD2 (6 bases). CDR3 size: 15 residues. CDR1 is MNHEY and CDR2 is SMNVEV in the germline V gene (reference sequence). V lost 0 bases and J lost 0, with 9 bases in between. The CDR3 nucleotides read TGTGCCAGCAGTTTATCGGACGGGAGCTCCTACGAGCAGTACTTC. It yields the protein CASSLSDGSSYEQYF.

CDR3 amino acids: CASRQRTENRGTQYF. As DNA, the CDR3 is TGTGCCAGCAGACAGAGGACGGAAAACCGGGGGACCCAGTACTTC. The rearrangement links TRBV6-1 to TRBJ2-5, with D possibly matching TRBD2 (5 bases). The germline gives CDR1 MNHNS, CDR2 SASEGT. The CDR3 is 15 residues long. Trimming shortened V by 6 bases and J by 7 bases, and 21 bases separated the two germline ends.

This clonotype appeared a few times. The chain carries TRBV5-1 and TRBJ2-7; D possibly uses TRBD1 or TRBD2 (6 bases each). CDR1 and CDR2 from the germline V gene are SGHRS and YFSETQ. CDR3 length: 14 residues. Trimming cost V 4 bases and J 3 bases, with 14 bases left between them. CDR3 in amino acids: CASSRDTGGYEQYF. The CDR3 nucleotides are TGCGCCAGCAGCAGGGACACCGGGGGCTACGAGCAGTACTTC. Full variable domain (missing parts from reference TRBV5-1 and TRBJ2-7): KAGVTQTPRYLIKTRGQQVTLSCSPISGHRSVSWYQQTPGQGLQFLFEYFSETQRNKGNFPGRFSGRQFSNSRSEMNVSTLELGDSALYLCASSRDTGGYEQYFGPGTRLTVT.